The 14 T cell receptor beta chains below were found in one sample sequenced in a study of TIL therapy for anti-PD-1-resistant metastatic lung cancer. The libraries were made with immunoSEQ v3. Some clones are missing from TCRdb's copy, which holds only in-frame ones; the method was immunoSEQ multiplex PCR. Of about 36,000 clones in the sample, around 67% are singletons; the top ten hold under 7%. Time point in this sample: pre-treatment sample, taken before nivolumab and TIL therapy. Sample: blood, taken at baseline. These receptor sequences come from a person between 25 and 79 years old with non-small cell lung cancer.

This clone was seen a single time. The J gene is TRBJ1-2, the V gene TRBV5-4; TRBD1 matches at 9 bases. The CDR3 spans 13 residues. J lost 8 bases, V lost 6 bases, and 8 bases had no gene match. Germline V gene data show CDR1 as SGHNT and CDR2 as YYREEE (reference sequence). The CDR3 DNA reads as TGTGCCAGCACCCCCGGGACAGGGAGGGGCTACACCTTC. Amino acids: CASTPGTGRGYTF.

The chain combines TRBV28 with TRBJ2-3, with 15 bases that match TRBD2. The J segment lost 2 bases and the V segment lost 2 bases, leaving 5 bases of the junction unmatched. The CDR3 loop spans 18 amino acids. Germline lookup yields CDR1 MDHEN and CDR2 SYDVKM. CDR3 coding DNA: TGTGCCAGCAGTTTACCCGGGACTAGCGGGGGGCTCACAGATACGCAGTATTTT. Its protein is CASSLPGTSGGLTDTQYF.

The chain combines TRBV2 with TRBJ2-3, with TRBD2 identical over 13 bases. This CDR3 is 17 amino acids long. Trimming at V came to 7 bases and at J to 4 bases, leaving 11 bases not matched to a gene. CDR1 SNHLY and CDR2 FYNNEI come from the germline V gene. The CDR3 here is CASKPTTSGGAADTQYF. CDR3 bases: TGTGCCAGCAAGCCTACAACTAGCGGGGGGGCAGCAGATACGCAGTATTTT.

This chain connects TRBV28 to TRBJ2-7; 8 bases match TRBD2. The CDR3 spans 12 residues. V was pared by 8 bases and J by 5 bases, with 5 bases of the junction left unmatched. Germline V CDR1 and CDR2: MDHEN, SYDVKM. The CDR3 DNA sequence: TGTGCCAGCGGGCGGGAGGCCCACGAGCAGTACTTC. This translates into CASGREAHEQYF.

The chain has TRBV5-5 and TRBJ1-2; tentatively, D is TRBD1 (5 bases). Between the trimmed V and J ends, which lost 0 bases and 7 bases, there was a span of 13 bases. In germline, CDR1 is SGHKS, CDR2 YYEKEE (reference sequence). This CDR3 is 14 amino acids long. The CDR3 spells CASSLEAGRGGYTF. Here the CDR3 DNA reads TGTGCCAGCAGCTTGGAGGCAGGGAGGGGTGGCTACACCTTC.

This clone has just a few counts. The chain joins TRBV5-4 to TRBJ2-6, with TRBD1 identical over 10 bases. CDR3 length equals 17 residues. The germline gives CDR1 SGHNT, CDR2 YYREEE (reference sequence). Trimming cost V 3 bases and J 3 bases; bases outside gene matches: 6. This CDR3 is CASSWGTGARGANVLTF. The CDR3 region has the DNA TGTGCCAGCAGCTGGGGGACAGGGGCGCGTGGGGCCAACGTCCTGACTTTC.

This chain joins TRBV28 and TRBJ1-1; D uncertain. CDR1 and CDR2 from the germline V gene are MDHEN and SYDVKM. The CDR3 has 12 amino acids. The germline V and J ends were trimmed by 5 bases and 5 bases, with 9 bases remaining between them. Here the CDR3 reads CASSKRRTEAFF. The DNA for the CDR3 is TGTGCCAGCAGTAAAAGGAGAACTGAAGCTTTCTTT.

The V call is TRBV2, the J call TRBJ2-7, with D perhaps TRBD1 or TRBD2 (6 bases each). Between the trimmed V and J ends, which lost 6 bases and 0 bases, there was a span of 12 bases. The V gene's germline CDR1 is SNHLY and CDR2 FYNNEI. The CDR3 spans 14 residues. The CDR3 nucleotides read TGTGCCAGCAGGCGGGACACCAACTCCTACGAGCAGTACTTC. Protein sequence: CASRRDTNSYEQYF.

CDR3 protein: CASALTGSDYGYTF. The DNA for the CDR3 is TGTGCCAGCGCCTTGACAGGGTCAGACTATGGCTACACCTTC. The chain uses TRBV11-2 and TRBJ1-2; 7 bases are shared with TRBD1. Trimming cost V 8 bases and J 3 bases; bases outside gene matches: 9. The CDR3 is 14 residues long. CDR1 is SGHAT, CDR2 FQNNGV, per germline.

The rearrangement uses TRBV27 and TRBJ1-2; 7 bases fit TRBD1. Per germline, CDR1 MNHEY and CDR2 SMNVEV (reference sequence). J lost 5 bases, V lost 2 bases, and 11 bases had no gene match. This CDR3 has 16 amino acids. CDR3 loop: CASSLEPNRDRYGYTF. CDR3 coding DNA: TGTGCCAGCAGTTTAGAACCGAACAGGGACAGATATGGCTACACCTTC.

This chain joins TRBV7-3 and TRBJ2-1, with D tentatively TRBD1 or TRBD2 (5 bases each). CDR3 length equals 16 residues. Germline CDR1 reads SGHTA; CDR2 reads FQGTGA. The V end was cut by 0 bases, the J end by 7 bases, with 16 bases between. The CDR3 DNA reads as TGTGCCAGCAGCTTAACCCCGGACTTTGGACATAATGAGCAGTTCTTC. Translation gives CASSLTPDFGHNEQFF.

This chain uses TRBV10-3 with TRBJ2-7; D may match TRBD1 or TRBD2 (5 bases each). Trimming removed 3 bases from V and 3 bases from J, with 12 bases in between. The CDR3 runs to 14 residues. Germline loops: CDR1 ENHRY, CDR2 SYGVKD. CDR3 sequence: CAISDPQGVYEQYF. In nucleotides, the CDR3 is TGTGCCATCAGTGACCCCCAGGGAGTCTACGAGCAGTACTTC.

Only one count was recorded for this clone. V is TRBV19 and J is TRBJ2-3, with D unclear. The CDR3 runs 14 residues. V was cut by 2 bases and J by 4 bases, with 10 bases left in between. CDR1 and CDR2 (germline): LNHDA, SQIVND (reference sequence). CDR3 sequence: CASSITDKADTQYF. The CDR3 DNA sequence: TGTGCCAGTAGTATAACTGACAAGGCAGATACGCAGTATTTT.

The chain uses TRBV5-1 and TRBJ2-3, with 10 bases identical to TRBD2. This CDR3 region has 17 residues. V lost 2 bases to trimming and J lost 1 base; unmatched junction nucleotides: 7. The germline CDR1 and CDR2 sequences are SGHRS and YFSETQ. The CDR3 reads CASSLGSSGGRTDTQYF. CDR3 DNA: TGCGCCAGCAGCTTAGGAAGTAGCGGGGGGCGCACAGATACGCAGTATTTT.